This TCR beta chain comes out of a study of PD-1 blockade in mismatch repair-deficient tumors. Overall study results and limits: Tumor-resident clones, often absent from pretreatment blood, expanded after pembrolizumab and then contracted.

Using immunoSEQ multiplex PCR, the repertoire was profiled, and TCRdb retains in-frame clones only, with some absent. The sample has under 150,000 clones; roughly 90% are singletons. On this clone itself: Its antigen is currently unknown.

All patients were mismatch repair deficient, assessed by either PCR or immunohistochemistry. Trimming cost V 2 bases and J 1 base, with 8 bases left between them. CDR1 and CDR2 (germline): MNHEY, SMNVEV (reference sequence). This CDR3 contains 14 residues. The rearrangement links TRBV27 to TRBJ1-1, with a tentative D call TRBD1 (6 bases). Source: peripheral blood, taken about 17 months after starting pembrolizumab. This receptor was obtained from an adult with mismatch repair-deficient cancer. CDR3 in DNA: TGTGCCAGCAGTTTAGGGGGCCCGAACACTGAAGCTTTCTTT. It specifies CASSLGGPNTEAFF.